This TCR beta chain was profiled in a study of cytomegalovirus exposure and HLA in healthy donors. Study-level information: T cells numbering about 179 million yielded approximately 120 million unique TCR beta sequences in an earlier analysis. Points from the study as a whole: Altogether, some 170 TCR beta chains were recorded as cytomegalovirus-associated. Prior analysis indicated that the majority of TCR beta V segments exhibited productivity approximately 87% or approximately 30% of the time.

With respect to this clone: The target antigen is unknown.

PCR used 60 Vbeta primers and 13 Jbeta primers. The repertoire was sequenced with immunoSEQ multiplex PCR; TCRdb's copy has only in-frame clones and lacks some. This table has approximately 200,000 clones, 78% appearing once. The CDR3 loop spans 15 amino acids. The germline V gene encodes CDR1 LNHNV and CDR2 YYDKDF (reference sequence). V lost 6 bases, J lost 2 bases, and 6 bases stayed unmatched. Source material: PBMCs. The genes are TRBV15 and TRBJ1-5; 8 bases map to TRBD1. This TCR came from a young woman in good health and CMV-seropositive. Here the CDR3 DNA reads TGTGCCACCAGTAGCGACAGGGGAGGCAATCAGCCCCAGCATTTT. This translates into CATSSDRGGNQPQHF.